This TCR beta chain is from a study of T cells of healthy individuals. One entry per CDR3 protein, called by TCRdb with MiXCR from the 5' RACE reads. Seen here are some 82,000 distinct CDR3 sequences, about 5.5% observed once, and the top ten hold 7% to 9%. This clonotype was observed many times. The CDR3 covers 13 residues. From germline, CDR1 is MNHNY and CDR2 SVGAGI (reference sequence). Trimming took 5 bases from V and 5 from J, leaving 13 bases between them. The V and J genes are TRBV6-6 and TRBJ2-7; no definite D call. The source is a female donor in good health. The CDR3, as DNA: TGTGCCAGCAGTCCTAGTGAGGTCGACGAGCAGTACTTC. Encoded protein: CASSPSEVDEQYF.